The 24 T cell receptor beta chains given below trace back to one sample, sequenced in a study of cytotoxic CD8 clonotypes in ibrutinib-treated CLL. Generated by immunoSEQ multiplex PCR, the TCRdb table keeps only in-frame clones and is missing some. The table shows some 200,000 clones, with approximately 79% occurring only once. Sample: PBMCs, taken after 12 months of ibrutinib treatment. The receptors were sampled from a human donor with chronic lymphocytic leukemia.

The rearrangement links TRBV28 to TRBJ2-7, with D perhaps matching TRBD2 (6 bases). Germline V gene data show CDR1 as MDHEN and CDR2 as SYDVKM. The CDR3 contains 15 residues. Trimming stripped 8 bases from V and 0 bases from J, with 17 bases between. CDR3 nucleotides: TGTGCCAGCTGCCCGGGGACTCCTAGCTCCTACGAGCAGTACTTC. Amino acid sequence: CASCPGTPSSYEQYF.

The V and J genes are TRBV27 and TRBJ2-2; no definite D call. CDR1 and CDR2 from the germline V gene are MNHEY and SMNVEV (reference sequence). This CDR3 comprises 14 residues. Trimming took off 5 bases at V and 5 bases at J, with 12 bases between the two ends. The CDR3 is CASSHLPLTGELFF. The CDR3 DNA follows: TGTGCCAGCAGTCATTTACCCCTGACCGGGGAGCTGTTTTTT.

This chain uses TRBV7-9 with TRBJ2-5; 7 bases fit TRBD1. CDR1 SEHNR and CDR2 FQNEAQ come from the germline V gene (reference sequence). The V and J ends lost 3 bases and 5 bases, in that order; junction bases with no gene match: 6. The CDR3 extends over 14 amino acids. The chain's CDR3 is CASSLPQGWETQYF. DNA for the CDR3: TGTGCCAGCAGCTTGCCACAGGGGTGGGAGACCCAGTACTTC.

The chain combines TRBV10-3 with TRBJ2-7; TRBD1 aligns across 7 bases. CDR3 size: 12 residues. In germline, CDR1 is ENHRY, CDR2 SYGVKD. Trimming removed 9 bases from V and 0 bases from J; junction bases left unmatched: 2. The CDR3 reads CAIRDSSYEQYF. As DNA, the CDR3 is TGTGCCATACGGGACAGCTCCTACGAGCAGTACTTC.

The rearrangement links TRBV6-5 to TRBJ2-7; D not resolved. The CDR3 runs to 12 residues. Looked up from germline, CDR1 is MNHEY and CDR2 is SVGAGI. Trimming cost V 7 bases and J 4 bases, with 11 bases left between them. The CDR3 DNA follows: TGTGCCAGCATGGCGAATACTTACGAGCAGTACTTC. Translating gives CASMANTYEQYF.

The V and J genes are TRBV5-1 and TRBJ2-7, with TRBD1 matching 9 bases. The germline V gene has CDR1 SGHRS and CDR2 YFSETQ. CDR3 length equals 15 residues. The trim removed 4 bases at V and 0 bases at J, leaving 5 bases unmatched. CDR3 DNA: TGCGCCAGCAGCGGCGGGACAGGGAGCTCCTACGAGCAGTACTTC. Amino acid sequence: CASSGGTGSSYEQYF.

This chain joins TRBV28 and TRBJ2-3, with D maybe TRBD2 (5 bases). Between the trimmed V and J ends, which lost 3 bases and 11 bases, there was a span of 21 bases. The CDR3 has 15 amino acids. Looked up from germline, CDR1 is MDHEN and CDR2 is SYDVKM. CDR3 sequence (DNA): TGTGCCAGCAGTTTCCCAGGATCCTCCGGACTCGGGCAGTATTTT. Protein sequence: CASSFPGSSGLGQYF.

This clone was counted once. This chain joins TRBV2 and TRBJ1-2; 8 positions match TRBD1. Per germline, CDR1 SNHLY and CDR2 FYNNEI. The CDR3 contains 13 residues. V lost 2 bases to trimming and J lost 7 bases; unmatched junction nucleotides: 3. The CDR3 DNA reads TGTGCCAGCAGTGAACAGGGGGCAGGTGGCTACACCTTC. It encodes CASSEQGAGGYTF.

The J gene is TRBJ2-3, the V gene TRBV10-3; D unresolved. The germline V gene has CDR1 ENHRY and CDR2 SYGVKD. Trimming took 8 bases from V and 2 from J, leaving 5 bases between them. The CDR3 runs to 11 residues. The CDR3 region is CAIGNTDTQYF. Here the CDR3 DNA reads TGTGCCATCGGAAACACAGATACGCAGTATTTT.

The chain has TRBV6-6 and TRBJ1-1; no firm D call. CDR3 length: 12 residues. The V gene's germline CDR1 is MNHNY and CDR2 SVGAGI (reference sequence). Trimming pared 3 bases from V and 2 bases from J, leaving 4 bases between. CDR3 bases: TGTGCCAGCAGTTATTTTAACACTGAAGCTTTCTTT. Protein product: CASSYFNTEAFF.

The chain links TRBV11-2 to TRBJ2-3; D is undetermined. In germline, CDR1 is SGHAT, CDR2 FQNNGV. The V and J ends lost 2 bases and 2 bases respectively, with 5 bases between them. The CDR3 is made up of 13 amino acids. The CDR3, as DNA: TGTGCCAGCAGCTTACTTGTCACAGATACGCAGTATTTT. Translated, it gives CASSLLVTDTQYF.

This chain links TRBV25-1 with TRBJ2-5, with 9 bases aligning to TRBD1. Per germline, CDR1 MGHDK and CDR2 SYGVNS. J gave up 4 bases and V 6 bases, and 15 bases lay outside the gene matches. The CDR3 sequence is 17 residues long. The CDR3 region is CASSKRDPGTGRETQYF. CDR3 coding DNA: TGTGCCAGCAGCAAAAGGGATCCCGGGACAGGGAGAGAGACCCAGTACTTC.

This clone has just a few counts. This chain links TRBV28 with TRBJ2-4; tentatively, D is TRBD1 (5 bases). CDR1 and CDR2 from the germline V gene are MDHEN and SYDVKM. V was trimmed by 4 bases and J by 8 bases, leaving 12 bases between them. This CDR3 is 13 amino acids long. CDR3 protein: CASSSAGQHIQYF. The CDR3 nucleotides are TGTGCCAGCAGTTCCGCAGGGCAGCACATTCAGTACTTC. Filled out from reference TRBV28 and TRBJ2-4, the complete variable domain reads DVKVTQSSRYLVKRTGEKVFLECVQDMDHENMFWYRQDPGLGLRLIYFSYDVKMKEKGDIPEGYSVSREKKERFSLILESASTNQTSMYLCASSSAGQHIQYFGAGTRLSVL.

J is TRBJ2-2 and V is TRBV28; D may match TRBD1 or TRBD2 (5 bases each). Per germline, CDR1 MDHEN and CDR2 SYDVKM. Trimming removed 6 bases at V and 3 bases at J, with 20 bases between. The CDR3 sequence is 17 residues long. CDR3 nucleotides: TGTGCCAGCAGCCCTATACGCCCGGGGCGGGACACCGGGGAGCTGTTTTTT. Its protein is CASSPIRPGRDTGELFF.

J is TRBJ2-7 and V is TRBV7-9; 9 nucleotides line up with TRBD1. CDR1 SEHNR and CDR2 FQNEAQ come from the germline V gene (reference sequence). V trimming: 4 bases; J trimming: 6 bases; junction bases outside the gene matches: 7. This CDR3 region has 14 residues. The CDR3 DNA follows: TGTGCCAGCAGCTCCCCGGACAGGGGATTCGAGCAGTACTTC. Translated: CASSSPDRGFEQYF.

V usage is TRBV11-2 and J usage is TRBJ2-2, with D uncertain. The germline gives CDR1 SGHAT, CDR2 FQNNGV. This CDR3 has 13 amino acids. Trimming removed 4 bases from V and 8 bases from J, with 11 bases in between. CDR3 amino acids: CASSSVRTGELFF. DNA for the CDR3: TGTGCCAGCAGCTCAGTCCGTACGGGGGAGCTGTTTTTT. Looking up the rest from reference TRBV11-2 and TRBJ2-2 gives the full variable domain: EAGVAQSPRYKIIEKRQSVAFWCNPISGHATLYWYQQILGQGPKLLIQFQNNGVVDDSQLPKDRFSAERLKGVDSTLKIQPAKLEDSAVYLCASSSVRTGELFFGEGSRLTVL.

The rearrangement uses TRBV4-1 and TRBJ2-7, with D perhaps matching TRBD1 (6 bases). Trimming left V 0 bases short and J 3 bases short, with 12 bases between. CDR1 and CDR2 from the germline V gene are MGHRA and YSYEKL. The CDR3 is 15 amino acids. The CDR3 DNA reads as TGCGCCAGCAGCCAAGATAGCGCAGGGGACTACGAGCAGTACTTC. It specifies CASSQDSAGDYEQYF.

CDR3 in amino acids: CAISEPQGRGRGTDTQYF. For the CDR3, the DNA is TGTGCCATCAGTGAGCCCCAAGGTAGAGGCAGGGGCACAGATACGCAGTATTTT. The rearrangement uses TRBV10-3 and TRBJ2-3, with TRBD1 as a possible D gene (5 bases). The CDR3 has 18 amino acids. CDR1 and CDR2 from the germline V gene are ENHRY and SYGVKD. V was trimmed by 2 bases and J by 1 base, leaving 19 bases between them.

This sequence joins TRBV18 and TRBJ2-2; tentatively, D is TRBD1 (5 bases). Trimming stripped 2 bases from V and 6 bases from J, with 13 bases between. CDR3 length equals 15 residues. The germline V gene has CDR1 KGHSH and CDR2 LQKENI. CDR3 nucleotide sequence: TGTGCCAGCTCACCAGTCCAGGGTGGCGCCGGGGAGCTGTTTTTT. It codes for CASSPVQGGAGELFF.

This rearrangement joins TRBV5-5 to TRBJ2-7; TRBD2 matches 9 bases. The germline gives CDR1 SGHKS, CDR2 YYEKEE (reference sequence). V lost 0 bases to trimming and J lost 2 bases; unmatched junction nucleotides: 3. The CDR3 has 15 residues. DNA of the CDR3: TGTGCCAGCAGCTTGGGGGCTAGCGGGACCTACGAGCAGTACTTC. Residues: CASSLGASGTYEQYF. The full variable domain, its missing parts supplied by reference TRBV5-5 and TRBJ2-7, is DAGVTQSPTHLIKTRGQQVTLRCSPISGHKSVSWYQQVLGQGPQFIFQYYEKEERGRGNFPDRFSARQFPNYSSELNVNALLLGDSALYLCASSLGASGTYEQYFGPGTRLTVT.

This rearrangement joins TRBV7-6 to TRBJ2-5; unclear D gene. The V and J ends lost 3 bases and 5 bases respectively, with 13 bases between them. Germline V gives CDR1 SGHVS, CDR2 FNYEAQ. This CDR3 contains 14 residues. The CDR3 sequence: CASSFSGMRETQYF. In DNA, the CDR3 is TGTGCCAGCAGCTTCTCGGGTATGCGGGAGACCCAGTACTTC.

V usage is TRBV18 and J usage is TRBJ2-5; tentative D call: TRBD2 (6 bases). Germline assignment: CDR1 KGHSH and CDR2 LQKENI. The V and J ends lost 8 bases and 1 base respectively, with 11 bases between them. There are 13 residues in the CDR3. CDR3 amino acids: CASNGGPQETQYF. CDR3 coding DNA: TGTGCCAGCAACGGGGGTCCCCAAGAGACCCAGTACTTC.

The chain is built from TRBV5-1 and TRBJ2-5; 16 nucleotides agree with TRBD2. This CDR3 is built from 17 residues. J lost 4 bases, V lost 6 bases, and 9 bases had no gene match. Germline V CDR1 and CDR2: SGHRS, YFSETQ. DNA of the CDR3: TGCGCCAGCAATCCCGGGACTAGCGGGGGGGCCGTAGAGACCCAGTACTTC. Its protein is CASNPGTSGGAVETQYF.

The chain carries TRBV19 and TRBJ2-7; D gene ambiguous. This CDR3 comprises 14 residues. Per the germline V gene, CDR1 is LNHDA and CDR2 is SQIVND (reference sequence). V was shortened by 5 bases and J by 9 bases, with 20 bases between the two germline ends. CDR3 sequence reads: CASSARGPRSGQYF. Written as DNA, the CDR3 is TGTGCCAGTAGTGCTCGAGGTCCACGGTCAGGGCAGTACTTC. Drawing the rest from reference TRBV19 and TRBJ2-7, the complete variable domain is DGGITQSPKYLFRKEGQNVTLSCEQNLNHDAMYWYRQDPGQGLRLIYYSQIVNDFQKGDIAEGYSVSREKKESFPLTVTSAQKNPTAFYLCASSARGPRSGQYFGPGTRLTVT.